Sequencing of this TCR beta chain was carried out in a study of glioma-infiltrating T cells. Amplification of TCR alpha and beta CDR3 regions from RNA used iRepertoire nested multiplex PCR. Input was roughly 100-450 ng of tissue mRNA or PBMC total RNA. TCRdb re-called the multiplex PCR reads through MiXCR, storing one row per CDR3 protein. The sample lists about 190,000 distinct CDR3 sequences, 32% seen once, with 20% in the top ten. Study conclusions and caveats: Non-neoplastic patients had below-expected tissue-blood divergence, while all gliomas exceeded expectation.

The sample holds many counts of this clonotype. Its antigen is undetermined. There are 15 residues in the CDR3. With V trimmed by 5 bases and J by 5 bases, 8 bases remained unmatched. Per germline, CDR1 SGHNT and CDR2 YYREEE (reference sequence). The sample comprised glioma tissue, nonneoplastic brain tissue, or PBMCs (not recorded which). This rearrangement joins TRBV5-4 to TRBJ2-1; 9 bases align to TRBD2. The clonotype was recovered from a human donor with low-grade glioma or glioblastoma, undergoing nonglioma brain surgery, or in good health (not recorded which). CDR3 DNA sequence: TGTGCCAGCAGTTTATTGACTAGCGGTAACAATGAGCAGTTCTTC. Protein: CASSLLTSGNNEQFF.